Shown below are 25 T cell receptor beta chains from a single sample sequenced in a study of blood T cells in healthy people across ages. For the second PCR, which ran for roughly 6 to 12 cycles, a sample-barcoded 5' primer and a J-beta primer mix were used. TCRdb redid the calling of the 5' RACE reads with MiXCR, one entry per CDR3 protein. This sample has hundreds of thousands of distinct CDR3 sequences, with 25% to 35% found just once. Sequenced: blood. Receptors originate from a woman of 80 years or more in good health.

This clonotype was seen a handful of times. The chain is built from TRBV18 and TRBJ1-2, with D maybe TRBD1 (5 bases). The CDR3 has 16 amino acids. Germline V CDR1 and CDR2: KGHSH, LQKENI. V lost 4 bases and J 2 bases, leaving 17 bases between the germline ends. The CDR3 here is CASSRSARQINYGYTF. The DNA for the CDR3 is TGTGCCAGCTCACGTTCTGCTCGACAGATAAACTATGGCTACACCTTC. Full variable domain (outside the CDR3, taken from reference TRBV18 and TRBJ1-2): NAGVMQNPRHLVRRRGQEARLRCSPMKGHSHVYWYRQLPEEGLKFMVYLQKENIIDESGMPKERFSAEFPKEGPSILRIQQVVRGDSAAYFCASSRSARQINYGYTFGSGTRLTVV.

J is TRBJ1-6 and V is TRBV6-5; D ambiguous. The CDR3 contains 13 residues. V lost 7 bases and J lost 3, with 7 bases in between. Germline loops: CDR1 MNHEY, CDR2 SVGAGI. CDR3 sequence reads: CASNIHYNSPLHF. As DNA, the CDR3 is TGTGCCAGCAATATACACTATAATTCACCCCTCCACTTT.

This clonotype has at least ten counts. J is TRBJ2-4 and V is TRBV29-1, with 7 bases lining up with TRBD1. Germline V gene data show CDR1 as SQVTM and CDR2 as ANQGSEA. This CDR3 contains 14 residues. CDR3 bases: TGCAGTTTTACCGAGGGGGCTGGCAAAAACATTCAGTACTTC. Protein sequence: CSFTEGAGKNIQYF.

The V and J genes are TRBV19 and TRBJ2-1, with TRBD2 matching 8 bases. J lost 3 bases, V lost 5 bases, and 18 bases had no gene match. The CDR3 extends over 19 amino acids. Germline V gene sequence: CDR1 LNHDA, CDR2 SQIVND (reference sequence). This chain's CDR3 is CASSPRPRGASWNYNEQFF. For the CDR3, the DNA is TGTGCCAGTAGTCCCCGGCCGCGGGGGGCCTCCTGGAACTACAATGAGCAGTTCTTC.

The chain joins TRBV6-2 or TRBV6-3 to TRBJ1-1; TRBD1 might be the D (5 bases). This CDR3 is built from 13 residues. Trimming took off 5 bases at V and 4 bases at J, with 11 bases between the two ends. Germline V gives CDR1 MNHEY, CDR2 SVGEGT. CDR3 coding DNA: TGTGCCAGCAGTGACGGGGCAGGCACTGAAGCTTTCTTT. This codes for CASSDGAGTEAFF.

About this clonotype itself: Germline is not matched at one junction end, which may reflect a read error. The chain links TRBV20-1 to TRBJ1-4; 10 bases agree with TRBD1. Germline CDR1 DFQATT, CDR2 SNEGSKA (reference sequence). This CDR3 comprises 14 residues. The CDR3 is CSLRQGAHNEKPFF. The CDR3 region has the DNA TGCAGTTTGAGACAGGGGGCACATAATGAAAAACCGTTTTTT.

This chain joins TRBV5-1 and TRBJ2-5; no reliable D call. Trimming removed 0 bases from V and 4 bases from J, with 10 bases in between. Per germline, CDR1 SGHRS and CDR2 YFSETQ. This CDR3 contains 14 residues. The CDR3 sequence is CASSLDVSLETQYF. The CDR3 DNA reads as TGCGCCAGCAGCTTGGATGTCAGCCTAGAGACCCAGTACTTC. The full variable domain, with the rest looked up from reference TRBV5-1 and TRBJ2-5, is KAGVTQTPRYLIKTRGQQVTLSCSPISGHRSVSWYQQTPGQGLQFLFEYFSETQRNKGNFPGRFSGRQFSNSRSEMNVSTLELGDSALYLCASSLDVSLETQYFGPGTRLLVL.

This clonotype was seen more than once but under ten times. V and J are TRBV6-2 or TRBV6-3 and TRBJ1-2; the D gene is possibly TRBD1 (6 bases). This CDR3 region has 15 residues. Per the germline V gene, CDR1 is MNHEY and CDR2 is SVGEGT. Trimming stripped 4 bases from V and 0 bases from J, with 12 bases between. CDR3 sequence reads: CASSSRTVANYGYTF. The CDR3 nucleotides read TGTGCCAGCAGTTCCCGGACAGTAGCTAACTATGGCTACACCTTC.

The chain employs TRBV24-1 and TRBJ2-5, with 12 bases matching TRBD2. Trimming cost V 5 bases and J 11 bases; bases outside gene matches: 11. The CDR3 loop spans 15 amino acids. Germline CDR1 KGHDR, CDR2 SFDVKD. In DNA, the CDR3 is TGTGCCACCAGTGCCCCTAGCGGGGGGGCAAGGGAGCAGTACTTC. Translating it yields CATSAPSGGAREQYF.

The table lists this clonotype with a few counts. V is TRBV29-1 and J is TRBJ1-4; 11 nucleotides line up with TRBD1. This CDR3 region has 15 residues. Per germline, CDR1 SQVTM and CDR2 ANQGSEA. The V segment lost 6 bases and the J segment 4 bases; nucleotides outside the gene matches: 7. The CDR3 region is CSVRTGGIGNEKLFF. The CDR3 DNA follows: TGCAGCGTGCGGACAGGGGGCATCGGTAATGAAAAACTGTTTTTT.

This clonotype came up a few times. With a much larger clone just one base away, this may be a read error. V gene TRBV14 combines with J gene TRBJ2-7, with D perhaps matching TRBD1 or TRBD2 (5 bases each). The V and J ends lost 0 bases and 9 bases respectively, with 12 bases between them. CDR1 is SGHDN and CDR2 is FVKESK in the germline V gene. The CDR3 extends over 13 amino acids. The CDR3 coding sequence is TGTGCCAGCAGCCAAGATCACCCTGGGGGGCAGTACTTC. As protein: CASSQDHPGGQYF.

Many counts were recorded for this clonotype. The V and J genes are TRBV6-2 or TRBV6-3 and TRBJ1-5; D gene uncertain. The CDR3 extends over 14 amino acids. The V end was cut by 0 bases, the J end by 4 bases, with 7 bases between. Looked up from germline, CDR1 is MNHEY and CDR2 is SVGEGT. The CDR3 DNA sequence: TGTGCCAGCAGTTACTCGGCGCCTAATCAGCCCCAGCATTTT. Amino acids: CASSYSAPNQPQHF.

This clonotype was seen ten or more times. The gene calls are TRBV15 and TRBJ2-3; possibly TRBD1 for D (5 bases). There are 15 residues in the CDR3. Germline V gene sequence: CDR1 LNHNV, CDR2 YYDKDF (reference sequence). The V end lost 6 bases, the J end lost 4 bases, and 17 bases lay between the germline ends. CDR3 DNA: TGTGCCACCAGTCTACGGACAAAAAGTGCAGATACGCAGTATTTT. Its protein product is CATSLRTKSADTQYF.

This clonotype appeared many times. The CDR3 DNA reads as TGTGCCAGCAGCTTACGAGGACAGGGGCCCTACAATGAGCAGTTCTTC. This translates into CASSLRGQGPYNEQFF. V and J are TRBV7-2 and TRBJ2-1; 9 positions match TRBD1. The CDR3 consists of 16 residues. The V segment lost 2 bases and the J segment 2 bases; nucleotides outside the gene matches: 4. Germline V CDR1 and CDR2: SGHTA, FQGNSA.

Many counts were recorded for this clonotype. CDR3 in DNA: TGTGCCACCAGCTCTCCAGGGAGGGCTGGGGCCAACGTCCTGACTTTC. Its translation: CATSSPGRAGANVLTF. The V and J genes are TRBV15 and TRBJ2-6, with 7 bases matching TRBD2. This CDR3 spans 16 amino acids. The V segment lost 5 bases and the J segment 2 bases; nucleotides outside the gene matches: 6. Germline V gene lookup returns CDR1 LNHNV and CDR2 YYDKDF (reference sequence).

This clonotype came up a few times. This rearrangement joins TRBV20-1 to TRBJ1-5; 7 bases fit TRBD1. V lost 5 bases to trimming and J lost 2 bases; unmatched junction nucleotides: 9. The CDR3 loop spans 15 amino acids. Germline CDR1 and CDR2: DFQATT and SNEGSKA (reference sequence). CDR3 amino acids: CSASGGRGGNQPQHF. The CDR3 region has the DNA TGCAGTGCTTCGGGGGGCAGGGGGGGCAATCAGCCCCAGCATTTT.

The CDR3 DNA reads TGTGCCAGCAGATTGCGTGGGGATACGCAGTATTTT. Protein sequence: CASRLRGDTQYF. The rearrangement links TRBV12-3 or TRBV12-4 to TRBJ2-3; D not certain. CDR3 length: 12 amino acids. Trimming took 6 bases from V and 6 from J, leaving 10 bases between them.

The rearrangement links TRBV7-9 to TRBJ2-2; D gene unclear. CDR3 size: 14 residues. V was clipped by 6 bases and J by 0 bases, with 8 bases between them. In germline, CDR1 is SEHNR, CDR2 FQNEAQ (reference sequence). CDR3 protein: CASRRGSNTGELFF. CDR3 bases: TGTGCCAGCAGACGCGGCTCGAACACCGGGGAGCTGTTTTTT.

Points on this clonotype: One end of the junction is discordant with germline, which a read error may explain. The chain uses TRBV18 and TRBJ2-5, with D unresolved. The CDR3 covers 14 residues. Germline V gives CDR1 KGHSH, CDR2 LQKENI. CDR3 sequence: CASSRRLDEETQYF. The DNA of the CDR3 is TGTGCCAGCTCACGGAGACTGGATGAAGAGACTCAGTACTTC. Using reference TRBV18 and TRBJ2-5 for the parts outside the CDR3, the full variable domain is NAGVMQNPRHLVRRRGQEARLRCSPMKGHSHVYWYRQLPEEGLKFMVYLQKENIIDESGMPKERFSAEFPKEGPSILRIQQVVRGDSAAYFCASSRRLDEETQYFGPGTRLLVL.

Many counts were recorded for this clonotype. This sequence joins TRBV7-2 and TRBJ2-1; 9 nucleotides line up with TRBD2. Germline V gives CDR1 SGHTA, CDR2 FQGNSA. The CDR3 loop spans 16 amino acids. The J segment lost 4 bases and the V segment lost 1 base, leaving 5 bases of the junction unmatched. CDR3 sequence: CASSLGGGAIYNEQFF. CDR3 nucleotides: TGTGCCAGCAGCTTAGGCGGGGGGGCCATTTACAATGAGCAGTTCTTC.

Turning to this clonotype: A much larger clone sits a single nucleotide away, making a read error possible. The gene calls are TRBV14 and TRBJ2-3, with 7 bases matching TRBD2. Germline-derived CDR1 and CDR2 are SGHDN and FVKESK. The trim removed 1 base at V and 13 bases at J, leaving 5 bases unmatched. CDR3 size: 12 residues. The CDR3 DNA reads TGTGCCAGCAGCCAAGGAGGCGGGGGAAAGTATTTT. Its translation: CASSQGGGGKYF.

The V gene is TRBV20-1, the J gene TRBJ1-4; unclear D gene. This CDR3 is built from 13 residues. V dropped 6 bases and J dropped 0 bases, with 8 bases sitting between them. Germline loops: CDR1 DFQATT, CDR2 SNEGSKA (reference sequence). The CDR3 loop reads CSAVTSTNEKLFF. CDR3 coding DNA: TGCAGTGCCGTGACGTCAACTAATGAAAAACTGTTTTTT.

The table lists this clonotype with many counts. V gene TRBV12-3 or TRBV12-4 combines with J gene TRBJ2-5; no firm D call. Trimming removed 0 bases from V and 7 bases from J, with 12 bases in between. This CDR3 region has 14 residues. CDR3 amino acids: CASSLAGFAGTQYF. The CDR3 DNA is TGTGCCAGCAGTTTAGCCGGGTTCGCCGGGACCCAGTACTTC.

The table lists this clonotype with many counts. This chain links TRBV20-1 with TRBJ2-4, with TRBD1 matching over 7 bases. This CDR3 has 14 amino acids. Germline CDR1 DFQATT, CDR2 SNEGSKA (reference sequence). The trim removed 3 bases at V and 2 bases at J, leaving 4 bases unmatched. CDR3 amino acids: CSASEGAPKNIQYF. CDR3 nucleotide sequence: TGCAGTGCTAGTGAGGGGGCGCCCAAAAACATTCAGTACTTC.

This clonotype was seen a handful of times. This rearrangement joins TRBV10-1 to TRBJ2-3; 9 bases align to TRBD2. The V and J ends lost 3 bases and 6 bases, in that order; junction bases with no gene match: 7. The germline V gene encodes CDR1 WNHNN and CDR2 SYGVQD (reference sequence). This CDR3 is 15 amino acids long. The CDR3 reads CASSEGAGGGDTQYF. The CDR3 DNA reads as TGCGCCAGCAGTGAAGGAGCGGGGGGCGGGGATACGCAGTATTTT.